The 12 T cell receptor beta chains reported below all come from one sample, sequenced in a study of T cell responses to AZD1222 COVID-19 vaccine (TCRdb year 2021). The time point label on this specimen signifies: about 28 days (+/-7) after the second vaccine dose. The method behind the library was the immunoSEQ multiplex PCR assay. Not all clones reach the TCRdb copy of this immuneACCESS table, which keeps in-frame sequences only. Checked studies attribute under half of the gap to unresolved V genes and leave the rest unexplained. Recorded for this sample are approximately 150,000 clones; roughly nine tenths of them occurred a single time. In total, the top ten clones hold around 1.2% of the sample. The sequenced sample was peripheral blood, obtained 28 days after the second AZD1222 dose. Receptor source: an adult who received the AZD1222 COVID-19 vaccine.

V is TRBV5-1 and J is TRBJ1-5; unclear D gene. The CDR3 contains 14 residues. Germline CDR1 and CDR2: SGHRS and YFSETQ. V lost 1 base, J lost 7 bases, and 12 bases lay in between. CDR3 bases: TGCGCCAGCAGCTTGCTTGGCGAAGAACAGCCCCAGCATTTT. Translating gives CASSLLGEEQPQHF.

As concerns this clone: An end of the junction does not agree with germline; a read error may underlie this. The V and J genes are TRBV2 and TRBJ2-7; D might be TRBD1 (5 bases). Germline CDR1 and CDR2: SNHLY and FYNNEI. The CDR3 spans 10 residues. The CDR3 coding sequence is TGTGCCAGCAGTGAAACAAGACAGAACTTC. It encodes CASSETRQNF.

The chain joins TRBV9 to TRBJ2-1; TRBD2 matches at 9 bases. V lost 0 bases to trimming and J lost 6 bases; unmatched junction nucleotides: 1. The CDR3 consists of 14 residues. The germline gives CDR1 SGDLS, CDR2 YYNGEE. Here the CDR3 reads CASSVDSGSNEQFF. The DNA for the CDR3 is TGTGCCAGCAGCGTAGATAGCGGGAGCAATGAGCAGTTCTTC.

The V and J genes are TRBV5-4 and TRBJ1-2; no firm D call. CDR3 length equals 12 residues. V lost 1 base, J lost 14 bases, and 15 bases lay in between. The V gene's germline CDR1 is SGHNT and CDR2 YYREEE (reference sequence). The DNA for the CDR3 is TGTGCCAGCAGCTTGCCCGTCTTGGGAGAAACCTTC. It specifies CASSLPVLGETF.

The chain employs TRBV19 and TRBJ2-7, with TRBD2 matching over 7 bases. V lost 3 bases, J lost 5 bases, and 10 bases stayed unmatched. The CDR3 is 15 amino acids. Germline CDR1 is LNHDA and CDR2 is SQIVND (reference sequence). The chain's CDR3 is CASSITSAGDDEQYF. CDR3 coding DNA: TGTGCCAGTAGTATCACCTCCGCGGGAGACGACGAGCAGTACTTC.

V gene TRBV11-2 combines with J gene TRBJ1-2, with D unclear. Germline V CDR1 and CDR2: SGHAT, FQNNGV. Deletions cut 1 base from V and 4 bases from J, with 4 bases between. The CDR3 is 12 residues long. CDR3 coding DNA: TGTGCCAGCAGCTTAGCTGGCTATGGCTACACCTTC. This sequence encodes CASSLAGYGYTF.

CDR3 sequence: CASSLRTANTEAFF. The CDR3 DNA sequence: TGTGCCAGCAGTTTAAGGACCGCGAACACTGAAGCTTTCTTT. The rearrangement uses TRBV27 and TRBJ1-1; unclear D gene. Trimming removed 2 bases from V and 1 base from J, with 8 bases in between. The length of the CDR3 is 14 residues. From germline, CDR1 is MNHEY and CDR2 SMNVEV (reference sequence).

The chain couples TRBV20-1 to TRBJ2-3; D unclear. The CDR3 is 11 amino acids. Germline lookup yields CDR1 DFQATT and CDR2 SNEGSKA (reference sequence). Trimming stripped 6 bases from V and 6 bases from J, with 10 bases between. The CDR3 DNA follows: TGCAGTGCCCGAATCGGGGATACGCAGTATTTT. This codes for CSARIGDTQYF.

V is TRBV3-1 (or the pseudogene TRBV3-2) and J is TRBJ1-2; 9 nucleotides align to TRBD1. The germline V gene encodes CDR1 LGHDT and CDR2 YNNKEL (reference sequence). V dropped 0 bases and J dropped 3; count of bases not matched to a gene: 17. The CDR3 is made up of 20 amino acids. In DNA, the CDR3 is TGTGCCAGCAGCCAAGATTTTGGGCCGGGACAGGGAGATTTAGACTATGGCTACACCTTC. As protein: CASSQDFGPGQGDLDYGYTF.

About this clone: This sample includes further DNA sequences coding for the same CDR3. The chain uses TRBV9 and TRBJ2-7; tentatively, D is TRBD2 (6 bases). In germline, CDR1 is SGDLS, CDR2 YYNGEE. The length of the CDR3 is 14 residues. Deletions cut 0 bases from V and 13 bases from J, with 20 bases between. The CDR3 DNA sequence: TGTGCCAGCAGCGTAGCCGGGACTTCAATCGGACAATACTTC. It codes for CASSVAGTSIGQYF.

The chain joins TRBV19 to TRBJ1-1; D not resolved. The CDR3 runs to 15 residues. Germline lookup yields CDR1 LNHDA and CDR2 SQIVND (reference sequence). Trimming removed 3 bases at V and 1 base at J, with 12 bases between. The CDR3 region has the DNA TGTGCCAGTAGTATTGGAATCTCCAAGAACACTGAAGCTTTCTTT. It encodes CASSIGISKNTEAFF.

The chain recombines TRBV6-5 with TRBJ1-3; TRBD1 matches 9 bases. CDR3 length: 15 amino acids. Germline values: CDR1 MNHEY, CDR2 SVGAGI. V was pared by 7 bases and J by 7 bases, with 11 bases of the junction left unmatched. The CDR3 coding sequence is TGTGCCAGCACCTCCGGGACAGGGCAACGGAACACCATATATTTT. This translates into CASTSGTGQRNTIYF.